The clone carrying this TCR beta chain appeared a few times. As yet, its antigen is unknown. One entry per CDR3 protein results from TCRdb running MiXCR on the 5' RACE reads. Seen here are about 360,000 distinct CDR3 sequences, roughly 15% observed once, and the top ten hold around 0.99%. This specimen comes from a study of CD8 T cells in ankylosing spondylitis. Points from the study as a whole: Disease-linked clones reportedly concentrated significantly in matched ankylosing spondylitis synovial fluid.

The CDR3 length is 14 residues. Germline CDR1 and CDR2: SGHTA and FQGNSA. Deletions cut 1 base from V and 4 bases from J, with 8 bases between. The V call is TRBV7-2, the J call TRBJ2-1; D not certain. The sequence was obtained from a male donor with ankylosing spondylitis or in good health (not recorded which). Sequenced: blood, either unsorted or a sorted T cell fraction (not recorded which). CDR3 sequence: CASSLEAGYNEQFF. CDR3 nucleotides: TGTGCCAGCAGCTTAGAAGCTGGGTACAATGAGCAGTTCTTC.